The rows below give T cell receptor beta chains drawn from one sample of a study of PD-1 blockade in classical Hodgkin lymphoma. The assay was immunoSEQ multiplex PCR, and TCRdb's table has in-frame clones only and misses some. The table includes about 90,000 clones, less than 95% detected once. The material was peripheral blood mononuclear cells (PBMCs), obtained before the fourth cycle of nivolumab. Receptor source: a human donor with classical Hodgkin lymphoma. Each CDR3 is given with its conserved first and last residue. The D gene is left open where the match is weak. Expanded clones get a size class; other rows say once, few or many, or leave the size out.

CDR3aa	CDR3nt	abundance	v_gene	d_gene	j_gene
CASSDTVSTDEKLFF	TGTGCCAGCAGCGATACAGTTTCGACAGATGAAAAACTGTTTTTT	.	TRBV7-9	.	TRBJ1-4
CASSLGTAGFGNTIYF	TGTGCCAGCAGCTTAGGGACAGCTGGGTTCGGAAACACCATATATTTT	.	TRBV7-9	.	TRBJ1-3
CASSFQGVDYGYTF	TGTGCCAGCAGCTTTCAAGGGGTAGACTATGGCTACACCTTC	.	TRBV5-4	.	TRBJ1-2
CASSSGTGVRTNEKLFF	TGTGCCAGCAGCTCCGGGACAGGGGTGAGGACTAATGAAAAACTGTTTTTT	.	TRBV7-9	TRBD1	TRBJ1-4
CASSLVDRGRETQYF	TGTGCCAGCAGCTTGGTGGACAGGGGGCGAGAGACCCAGTACTTC	.	TRBV5-6	TRBD1	TRBJ2-5
CSVVGDYGYTF	TGCAGCGTTGTGGGAGACTATGGCTACACCTTC	.	TRBV29-1	.	TRBJ1-2
CATSLRRISYEQYF	TGTGCCACCAGCCTCCGACGGATCTCCTACGAGCAGTACTTC	.	TRBV15	.	TRBJ2-7
CASTETGTGNWSPLHF	TGTGCCAGTACAGAAACCGGGACAGGGAATTGGTCACCCCTCCACTTT	once	TRBV19	TRBD1	TRBJ1-6
CASSLVGFEQFF	TGTGCCAGCAGCTTGGTGGGTTTTGAGCAGTTCTTC	.	TRBV5-6	.	TRBJ2-1
CASKGTEETQYF	TGCGCCAGCAAAGGGACAGAAGAGACCCAGTACTTC	once	TRBV5-1	TRBD1	TRBJ2-5
CASSSPPTGEQFF	TGTGCCAGCAGCTCCCCACCGACAGGCGAGCAGTTCTTC	.	TRBV9	.	TRBJ2-1
CASESRQGAYNEQFF	TGTGCCAGCGAATCCCGACAGGGGGCCTACAATGAGCAGTTCTTC	few	TRBV5-6	TRBD1	TRBJ2-1
CASSLLVGLETQYF	TGTGCCAGCAGTTTATTGGTTGGGCTGGAGACCCAGTACTTC	.	TRBV27	.	TRBJ2-5
CASSLGSSYNEQFF	TGTGCCAGCAGTTTAGGGAGCTCCTACAATGAGCAGTTCTTC	once	TRBV28	.	TRBJ2-1
CAWSPGGQGLSGNTIYF	TGTGCCTGGAGCCCCGGGGGGCAGGGGCTTTCTGGAAACACCATATATTTT	.	TRBV30	.	TRBJ1-3
CASSPTVGDHQPQHF	TGTGCCAGCTCACCGACCGTGGGGGATCATCAGCCCCAGCATTTT	once	TRBV18	.	TRBJ1-5
CASRPASGSSNQPQHF	TGTGCCAGCAGGCCAGCGAGCGGTAGTAGCAATCAGCCCCAGCATTTT	.	TRBV28	.	TRBJ1-5
CASSIVLGGNLNEQFF	TGTGCCAGTAGTATAGTTTTGGGGGGAAACCTCAATGAGCAGTTCTTC	.	TRBV19	.	TRBJ2-1
CASRVQGNYEQYF	TGTGCCAGCAGGGTACAGGGGAACTACGAGCAGTACTTC	.	TRBV27	TRBD1	TRBJ2-7
CATSRDLAVSYEQYF	TGTGCCACCAGCAGAGATCTAGCGGTGAGCTACGAGCAGTACTTC	.	TRBV15	TRBD2	TRBJ2-7
CASSLPKAGHYGYTF	TGTGCCAGCAGCTTGCCGAAGGCAGGGCACTATGGCTACACCTTC	.	TRBV5-4	.	TRBJ1-2
CAITGTGRYEQYF	TGTGCTATAACCGGGACAGGGAGGTACGAGCAGTACTTC	.	TRBV30	TRBD1	TRBJ2-7
CAWSEEDLYSNQPQHF	TGTGCCTGGAGTGAAGAGGACCTCTATAGCAATCAGCCCCAGCATTTT	few	TRBV30	.	TRBJ1-5
CASSVGSYEQFF	TGTGCCAGCAGTGTGGGGTCTTATGAGCAGTTCTTC	.	TRBV2	.	TRBJ2-1
CASSSLQGSNEQYF	TGTGCCAGCAGCTCGCTACAGGGATCTAACGAGCAGTACTTC	.	TRBV11-3	.	TRBJ2-7
CASSARSLSEQYF	TGCGCCAGCAGCGCTAGGTCCCTTAGCGAGCAGTACTTC	.	TRBV4-3	.	TRBJ2-7
CASSLGQGGPEAFF	TGTGCCAGCAGTTTAGGGCAGGGAGGCCCTGAAGCTTTCTTT	once	TRBV28	.	TRBJ1-1
CAWSPTGNTEAFF	TGTGCCTGGAGCCCGACAGGGAACACTGAAGCTTTCTTT	.	TRBV30	.	TRBJ1-1
CASGLGRMNTEAFF	TGTGCTAGTGGTTTGGGACGGATGAACACTGAAGCTTTCTTT	.	TRBV12-5	.	TRBJ1-1
CAISAGLTEYEQYF	TGTGCCATCAGTGCCGGACTTACGGAGTACGAGCAGTACTTC	.	TRBV10-3	.	TRBJ2-7
CASSDSSLGTEAFF	TGTGCCAGCAGTGACTCGTCACTCGGCACTGAAGCTTTCTTT	.	TRBV6-4	.	TRBJ1-1
CASRISGLETQYF	TGTGCCAGCCGTATTTCGGGGCTAGAGACCCAGTACTTC	.	TRBV6-6	.	TRBJ2-5
CASSFLADSYNEQFF	TGTGCCAGCAGTTTCCTAGCGGACTCCTACAATGAGCAGTTCTTC	.	TRBV4-2	TRBD2	TRBJ2-1
CASSLEGGMAFQETQYF	TGTGCCAGCAGCTTGGAAGGGGGGATGGCCTTCCAAGAGACCCAGTACTTC	.	TRBV5-4	.	TRBJ2-5
CASMGATKNIQYF	TGTGCCAGCATGGGTGCAACCAAAAACATTCAGTACTTC	.	TRBV4-2	.	TRBJ2-4
CASSPDVGGTEAFF	TGTGCCAGCAGCCCGGACGTCGGGGGCACTGAAGCTTTCTTT	.	TRBV11-2	.	TRBJ1-1
CAWSVGAGANVLTF	TGTGCCTGGAGTGTAGGGGCCGGGGCCAACGTCCTGACTTTC	.	TRBV30	.	TRBJ2-6
CASSKEGDQPQHF	TGTGCCAGCAGCAAAGAAGGCGATCAGCCCCAGCATTTT	.	TRBV21-1	.	TRBJ1-5
CASSYWRGETTDTQYF	TGTGCCAGCAGCTACTGGAGGGGGGAGACCACAGATACGCAGTATTTT	.	TRBV6-5	.	TRBJ2-3
CASSFYETDTQYF	TGTGCCAGCAGTTTTTATGAGACAGATACGCAGTATTTT	once	TRBV27	.	TRBJ2-3
CASSARGGIYNEQFF	TGTGCCAGCAGCGCCCGGGGGGGAATTTACAATGAGCAGTTCTTC	.	TRBV9	TRBD2	TRBJ2-1